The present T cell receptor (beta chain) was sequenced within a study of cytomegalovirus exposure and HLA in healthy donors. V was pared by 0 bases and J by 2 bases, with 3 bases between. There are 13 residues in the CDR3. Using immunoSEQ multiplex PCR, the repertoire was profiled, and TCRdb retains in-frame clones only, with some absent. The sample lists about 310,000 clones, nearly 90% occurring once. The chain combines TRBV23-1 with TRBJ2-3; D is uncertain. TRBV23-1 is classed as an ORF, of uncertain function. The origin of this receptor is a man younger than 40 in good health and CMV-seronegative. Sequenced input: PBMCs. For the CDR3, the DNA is TGCGCCAGCAGTCAATCCTACACAGATACGCAGTATTTT. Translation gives CASSQSYTDTQYF.